The present entry profiles one TCR beta chain with its context. The antigen remains undetermined. Trimming removed 1 base from V and 8 bases from J, with 11 bases in between. The CDR3 runs 14 residues. The germline gives CDR1 SGHAT, CDR2 FQNNGV. The sample belongs to a study of CD8 T cells in ankylosing spondylitis. Study results and limitations: Earlier literature documents some of the motif variants in reactive arthritis synovial fluid and blood. The authors found the disease-linked clones to be CD8+ and relatively rare in peripheral blood. From matched ankylosing spondylitis synovial fluid, disease-linked clones were reportedly recovered at significantly enriched levels. Made up of eight highly homologous variants, a TCR beta motif appeared characteristic of ankylosing spondylitis blood.

For TCR beta, libraries came from quantitative 5'-RACE with molecular barcodes. One entry per CDR3 protein results from TCRdb running MiXCR on the 5' RACE reads. The sample gives 500,000 to 550,000 distinct CDR3 sequences, roughly 13% of which show up once; 6.5% to 7% is in the top ten. Sequenced: blood, either unsorted or a sorted T cell fraction (not recorded which). The rearrangement uses TRBV11-2 and TRBJ1-4, with D maybe TRBD1 (6 bases). The clonotype comes from a male donor with ankylosing spondylitis. CDR3 DNA: TGTGCCAGCAGCTTAGTAGAGGGGGAAGAAAAACTGTTTTTT. Its translation is CASSLVEGEEKLFF.